This TCR beta chain appears in the sequencing data of a study of neurological immune-mediated disorders. This clonotype has at least ten counts. The target antigen is unknown. TCRdb analysed the 5' RACE reads with MiXCR anew, one entry per CDR3 protein. The sample yields 65,000 to 85,000 distinct CDR3 sequences, 3.2% seen once. Broader study findings: Whereas HTLV-1-associated myelopathy showed the most TCR clonal expansion, multiple sclerosis showed the least, with levels below those of healthy controls.

This CDR3 contains 14 residues. V was pared by 6 bases and J by 4 bases, with 15 bases between. Per germline, CDR1 SGHTA and CDR2 FQGNSA. The receptor comes from a woman aged 45-65 years with multiple sclerosis. The chain employs TRBV7-2 and TRBJ2-5; possibly TRBD2 for D (6 bases). The sequenced sample was PBMCs. This CDR3 is CASRLMIGGETQYF. The CDR3 DNA sequence: TGTGCCAGCAGACTAATGATCGGGGGAGAGACCCAGTACTTC.